This T cell receptor (beta chain) was recovered during a study of blood T cell repertoires in COVID-19. Sequencing used immunoSEQ multiplex PCR; TCRdb keeps in-frame clones, though not all of them. The sample includes 300,000 to 350,000 clones, about nine tenths of them seen just once. CDR1 is MNHEY, CDR2 SVGAGI, per germline. Trimming removed 2 bases from V and 4 bases from J, with 11 bases in between. This CDR3 contains 14 residues. Sequencing used peripheral blood. The J gene is TRBJ1-2, the V gene TRBV6-5; TRBD1 might be the D (5 bases). This sequence originates from a woman in her 70s with COVID-19, enrolled during active disease. The CDR3 DNA reads TGTGCCAGCAGTTACATGGGGCGAGGCTATGGCTACACCTTC. Translating gives CASSYMGRGYGYTF.